This T cell receptor (beta chain) was profiled in a study of response to subunit inactivated influenza vaccine. Study observations and caveats: Authors suggested that a seasonal influenza vaccination recruits few new T cells each time.

In TCRdb, the RT-PCR reads were re-called with MiXCR into one record per CDR3 protein. The sample contains 650,000 to 850,000 distinct CDR3 sequences, approximately 13% of which appear only once. Notes on this clonotype: The target antigen is unknown.

V was clipped by 5 bases and J by 3 bases; unmatched bases: 6. CDR1 is MGHDK and CDR2 is SYGVNS in the germline V gene. This CDR3 region has 15 residues. J is TRBJ2-2 and V is TRBV25-1; 7 bases agree with TRBD1. This sequence originates from a man over 45 who received an inactivated influenza vaccine. Sequenced material: PBMCs from blood, taken around two weeks before vaccination. The CDR3 region is CASSMITGDTGELFF. CDR3 in DNA: TGTGCCAGCAGTATGATCACAGGGGACACCGGGGAGCTGTTTTTT.